A selection of T cell receptor beta chains follows, all from one sample in a study of vaccination and CD4 T cells after COVID-19. TCRdb re-derived calls from the PCR reads in MiXCR, one entry per CDR3 protein. The data hold about 13,000 distinct CDR3 sequences, with 47% observed a single time. Which antigens these TCRs recognize remains unknown. Sequenced material: CD4+ T cells from blood, cultured in vitro. The origin of the receptors is a human donor who had recovered from COVID-19. Both conserved end residues are part of each CDR3. A D gene is named only where the DNA matches it firmly. Rows give clone size only sometimes, using once, few, many, or a class for an expanded clone.

TRBV20-1	few	TRBD1	TRBJ1-1	CSARDFGTGVNTEAFF	TGCAGTGCTAGAGATTTTGGGACAGGGGTGAACACTGAAGCTTTCTTT
TRBV7-2	few	TRBD2	TRBJ2-3	CASRGLAGGPSSTDTQYF	TGTGCCAGCAGGGGACTAGCGGGAGGCCCCTCTAGCACAGATACGCAGTATTTT
TRBV20-1	-	TRBD2	TRBJ2-7	CSAPRRGGYEQYF	TGCAGTGCTCCTCGGCGGGGGGGCTACGAGCAGTACTTC
TRBV12-5	-	-	TRBJ1-2	CASGFGRNYGYTF	TGTGCTAGTGGTTTTGGGAGAAACTATGGCTACACCTTC
TRBV6-1	-	TRBD2	TRBJ2-5	CASSRPSGGVGEAQYF	TGTGCCAGCAGCCGACCTAGCGGGGGGGTCGGAGAGGCCCAGTACTTC
TRBV15	-	-	TRBJ2-7	CATSRDGGEQYF	TGTGCCACCAGCAGAGATGGGGGCGAGCAGTACTTC
TRBV11-3	few	TRBD2	TRBJ2-7	CASSLKAGGSYEQYF	TGTGCCAGCAGCTTAAAGGCGGGGGGCTCCTACGAGCAGTACTTC
TRBV6-2/TRBV6-3	-	-	TRBJ2-7	CASSPDTGPSSYEQYF	TGTGCCAGCAGCCCAGACACGGGACCATCCTCCTACGAGCAGTACTTC
TRBV15	few	TRBD1	TRBJ2-4	CATSTDGQGILLAKNIQYF	TGTGCCACCAGCACCGATGGACAGGGAATCCTTCTAGCCAAAAACATTCAGTACTTC
TRBV24-1	-	-	TRBJ2-1	CATSAGTHRNEQFF	TGTGCCACCAGTGCCGGGACCCACCGTAATGAGCAGTTCTTC
TRBV9	-	TRBD1	TRBJ2-7	CASSVRDRTYEQYF	TGTGCCAGCAGCGTCCGGGACAGAACCTACGAGCAGTACTTC
TRBV19	-	-	TRBJ1-1	CASSIRPSTMNTEAFF	TGTGCCAGTAGTATCCGCCCAAGTACTATGAACACTGAAGCTTTCTTT
TRBV7-2	few	TRBD1	TRBJ1-2	CASSPKGQGYGYTF	TGTGCCAGCAGCCCAAAAGGACAGGGTTATGGCTACACCTTC
TRBV15	-	-	TRBJ2-5	CATSRVTGYQETQYF	TGTGCCACCAGCAGAGTAACCGGGTACCAAGAGACCCAGTACTTC